This T cell receptor beta chain was found in a study of technical replicates of blood from a handful of donors. Here immunoSEQ multiplex PCR was the method, and the copy in TCRdb shows in-frame clones only, minus some. The sample gives tens of thousands of clones, 85% to 95% of which show up once; about 0.37% is in the top ten. The receptor was derived from a human donor in good health. Specimen: T cells isolated from PBMCs.

For the CDR3, the DNA is TGCGCCAGCAGCCCAGGGCCGGTCTCTGGAAACACCATATATTTT. Translated: CASSPGPVSGNTIYF. The chain has TRBV4-1 and TRBJ1-3; perhaps TRBD1 as D (5 bases). Trimming shortened V by 4 bases and J by 0 bases, and 10 bases separated the two germline ends. The CDR3 extends over 15 amino acids. In germline, CDR1 is MGHRA, CDR2 YSYEKL.